This TCR beta chain was sequenced in a study of blood T cell repertoires in COVID-19. Across the study: From the United States, Italy and Spain came samples of acute and convalescent COVID-19. The cDNA or gDNA used as material had been derived from T cells, B-cell-depleted T cells, or PBMCs.

Original processing notes: Amplification of reference gene primers was used by the study to estimate nucleated cell counts. Clones were read by immunoSEQ multiplex PCR, and TCRdb kept only the in-frame ones, dropping some. V and J calls and clone size follow that table, whereas D and trimming were derived from the DNA. The top ten hold about 5% of the sample, which has some 70,000 clones, roughly 89% seen once. V lost 0 bases to trimming and J lost 3 bases; unmatched junction nucleotides: 11. Germline V gene lookup returns CDR1 SEHNR and CDR2 FQNEAQ (reference sequence). The CDR3 has 17 amino acids. Sequenced material: peripheral blood. The origin of this receptor is a man aged 45-65 years with acute or convalescent COVID-19. The V call is TRBV7-9, the J call TRBJ2-7, with 7 positions matching TRBD2. The CDR3 region has the DNA TGTGCCAGCAGCTTAGCAGGTTCCCGGGGGGTCATCTACGAGCAGTACTTC. Amino acid sequence: CASSLAGSRGVIYEQYF.